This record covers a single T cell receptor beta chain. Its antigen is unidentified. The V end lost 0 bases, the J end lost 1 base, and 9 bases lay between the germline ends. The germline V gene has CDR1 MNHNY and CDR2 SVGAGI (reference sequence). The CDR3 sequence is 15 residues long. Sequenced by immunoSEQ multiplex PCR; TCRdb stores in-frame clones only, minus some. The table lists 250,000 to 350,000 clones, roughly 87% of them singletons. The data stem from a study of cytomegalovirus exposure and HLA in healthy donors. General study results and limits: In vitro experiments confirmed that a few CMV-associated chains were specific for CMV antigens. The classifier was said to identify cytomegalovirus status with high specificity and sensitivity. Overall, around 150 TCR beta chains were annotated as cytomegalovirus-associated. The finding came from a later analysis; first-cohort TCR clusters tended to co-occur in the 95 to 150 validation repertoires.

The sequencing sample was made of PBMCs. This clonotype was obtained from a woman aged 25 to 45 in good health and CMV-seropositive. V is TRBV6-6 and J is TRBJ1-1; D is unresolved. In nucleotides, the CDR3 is TGTGCCAGCAGTTACTCTACGGTGCAGAACACTGAAGCTTTCTTT. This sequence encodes CASSYSTVQNTEAFF.